The T cell receptor beta chain described here comes from a study of CD8 T cells in ankylosing spondylitis. Many counts were recorded for this clonotype. A single record per CDR3 protein comes from TCRdb applying MiXCR to the 5' RACE reads. The sample includes hundreds of thousands of distinct CDR3 sequences, roughly 8.2% seen only once; the top ten take more than 4%. CDR3 length: 13 amino acids. Germline V gene lookup returns CDR1 LGHNA and CDR2 YSLEER. Between the trimmed V and J ends, which lost 0 bases and 9 bases, there was a span of 12 bases. Sequencing input: blood, either unsorted or a sorted T cell fraction (not recorded which). The clonotype was recovered from a female donor with ankylosing spondylitis or in good health (not recorded which). The chain is built from TRBV4-3 and TRBJ2-7; tentative D call: TRBD2 (6 bases). CDR3 protein: CASSQERRTTQYF. In DNA form, the CDR3 reads TGCGCCAGCAGCCAAGAGAGGAGGACTACGCAGTACTTC.